This TCR beta chain was found in a study of OX40 agonist ivuxolimab in advanced cancers. Study results and limitations: On average, CD8+ T cells had more expanded clones than CD4+. At 0.1 to 3.0 mg/kg, CD4+ and CD8+ blood T cells expanded clonally by week 6. It was not determined which antigens were specifically recognized by the peripheral T cells that had undergone clonal expansion.

Sequencing used immunoSEQ multiplex PCR; TCRdb keeps in-frame clones, though not all of them. The sample records roughly 98,000 clones, about four fifths being singletons. Any history of autoimmune disease or systemic immunosuppression disqualified patients. A word on this clone: Its specificity is not known.

The CDR3 runs 14 residues. Trimming removed 6 bases from V and 4 bases from J, with 15 bases in between. Germline V CDR1 and CDR2: MNHNY, SVGAGI (reference sequence). This receptor was taken from an adult with an advanced solid tumor such as melanoma, head and neck, liver or kidney cancer. The material was CD4+ or CD8+ T cells sorted from blood, obtained in a trial of the OX40 agonist ivuxolimab. This chain joins TRBV6-6 and TRBJ1-2, with D tentatively TRBD1 (6 bases). The CDR3, as DNA: TGTGCCAGCAGCTACCGGACAGATCCCTATGGCTACACCTTC. Translated: CASSYRTDPYGYTF.